These 18 T cell receptor beta chains were all obtained from the same sample, sequenced in a study of blood T cell repertoires in COVID-19. Only in-frame clones appear in the TCRdb table, and some are missing; sequencing was by immunoSEQ multiplex PCR. The sample includes some 190,000 clones, roughly four fifths of them seen just once. The sequenced sample consisted of peripheral blood. Source of these receptors: a woman in her 70s with active or convalescent COVID-19.

The chain recombines TRBV3-1 (or the pseudogene TRBV3-2) with TRBJ2-4; 11 nucleotides align to TRBD2. Germline CDR1 LGHDT, CDR2 YNNKEL (reference sequence). The J segment lost 4 bases and the V segment lost 8 bases, leaving 7 bases of the junction unmatched. This CDR3 has 15 residues. CDR3 DNA: TGTGCCAGCCAAAATAGCGGGAGGGAGAAAAACATTCAGTACTTC. Translation: CASQNSGREKNIQYF.

This clone showed up just once. DNA of the CDR3: TGTGCCAGCAGCTTGGGGCAGCGGTCGAACACCGGGGAGCTGTTTTTT. Its protein product is CASSLGQRSNTGELFF. The chain links TRBV5-5 to TRBJ2-2, with D perhaps TRBD2 (5 bases). Deletions cut 0 bases from V and 0 bases from J, with 9 bases between. The germline CDR1 and CDR2 sequences are SGHKS and YYEKEE (reference sequence). This CDR3 is 16 amino acids long.

The chain recombines TRBV27 with TRBJ1-2; tentatively, D is TRBD1 (6 bases). The germline V gene encodes CDR1 MNHEY and CDR2 SMNVEV (reference sequence). This CDR3 has 13 amino acids. V lost 3 bases, J lost 4 bases, and 9 bases lay in between. The CDR3 DNA sequence: TGTGCCAGCAGTTTGAGGGGGGGCTATGGCTACACCTTC. It translates to CASSLRGGYGYTF.

CDR3 region: CASSQVVAGGSPGANVLTF. The DNA of the CDR3 is TGTGCCAGCAGCCAAGTGGTAGCGGGAGGGTCGCCTGGGGCCAACGTCCTGACTTTC. This chain links TRBV3-1 (or the pseudogene TRBV3-2) with TRBJ2-6; 11 bases are a match to TRBD2. This CDR3 is 19 amino acids long. V was clipped by 1 base and J by 2 bases; unmatched bases: 7. The germline V gene encodes CDR1 LGHDT and CDR2 YNNKEL (reference sequence).

This clone was recorded a few times. V gene TRBV5-1 combines with J gene TRBJ1-2, with 9 bases identical to TRBD1. Losses at the gene ends were 4 bases for V and 7 bases for J; bases not matched to a gene: 11. The CDR3 length is 15 residues. Germline V gives CDR1 SGHRS, CDR2 YFSETQ. The CDR3 spells CASSLDGQGLTGYTF. CDR3 sequence (DNA): TGCGCCAGCAGCCTGGACGGACAGGGGCTTACTGGCTACACCTTC.

This chain uses TRBV11-2 with TRBJ2-1, with D uncertain. Per the germline V gene, CDR1 is SGHAT and CDR2 is FQNNGV. CDR3 length: 15 residues. V gave up 6 bases and J gave up 1 base, with 13 bases separating them. The CDR3 coding sequence is TGTGCCAGCAGGACATCGTGGAAATCCTACAATGAGCAGTTCTTC. This gives the protein CASRTSWKSYNEQFF.

This clone turned up a few times. The chain combines TRBV11-3 with TRBJ2-3, with D possibly being TRBD2 (6 bases). This CDR3 is 14 amino acids long. Germline V CDR1 and CDR2: SGHNT, YENEEA. V dropped 5 bases and J dropped 4 bases, with 13 bases sitting between them. The CDR3 loop is CASSARGGADTQYF. The CDR3 nucleotides are TGTGCCAGCAGCGCGCGGGGCGGAGCAGATACGCAGTATTTT. Together with reference TRBV11-3 and TRBJ2-3, the CDR3 gives the full variable domain: EAGVVQSPRYKIIEKKQPVAFWCNPISGHNTLYWYLQNLGQGPELLIRYENEEAVDDSQLPKDRFSAERLKGVDSTLKIQPAELGDSAVYLCASSARGGADTQYFGPGTRLTVL.

The genes are TRBV6-5 and TRBJ2-1, with 12 positions matching TRBD2. The CDR3 loop spans 15 amino acids. Trimming removed 2 bases from V and 7 bases from J; junction bases left unmatched: 3. Germline CDR1 reads MNHEY; CDR2 reads SVGAGI. The CDR3 coding sequence is TGTGCCAGCAGTTACGAGACTAGCGGGAGAAATGAGCAGTTCTTC. It encodes CASSYETSGRNEQFF.

This chain joins TRBV7-9 and TRBJ2-7; possibly TRBD2 for D (5 bases). CDR3 length: 17 residues. Deletions cut 2 bases from V and 2 bases from J, with 19 bases between. Germline lookup yields CDR1 SEHNR and CDR2 FQNEAQ (reference sequence). The CDR3 region is CASSLTGSLQLTYEQYF. In DNA, the CDR3 is TGTGCCAGCAGCTTAACGGGATCACTCCAATTGACCTACGAGCAGTACTTC.

The chain is built from TRBV5-1 and TRBJ2-5; weak D call: TRBD2 (6 bases). Trimming removed 6 bases at V and 4 bases at J, with 13 bases between. The CDR3 extends over 13 amino acids. Germline V gives CDR1 SGHRS, CDR2 YFSETQ. In DNA, the CDR3 is TGCGCCAGCATGCGGGGAGGAGGAGAGACCCAGTACTTC. This encodes CASMRGGGETQYF.

The rearrangement links TRBV27 to TRBJ1-5; 9 nucleotides agree with TRBD1. This CDR3 spans 15 amino acids. V gave up 5 bases and J gave up 4 bases; unmatched junction bases: 6. Germline values: CDR1 MNHEY, CDR2 SMNVEV (reference sequence). The CDR3 loop reads CASSERDRVNQPQHF. The CDR3 nucleotides are TGTGCCAGCAGTGAACGGGACAGGGTAAATCAGCCCCAGCATTTT.

This clone was found a few times. The rearrangement joins TRBV12-2 to TRBJ1-1; the table calls TRBD1, which could not be checked here. TRBV12-2 is a listed pseudogene. The CDR3 consists of 14 residues. CDR3 region: CASRLALQDTEAFF. DNA for the CDR3: TGTGCAAGTCGCTTAGCGTTACAGGACACTGAAGCTTTCTTT.

V usage is TRBV5-4 and J usage is TRBJ2-4, with D perhaps TRBD1 (6 bases). Germline V gene sequence: CDR1 SGHNT, CDR2 YYREEE (reference sequence). This CDR3 region has 13 residues. Trimming cost V 3 bases and J 5 bases, with 9 bases left between them. CDR3 region: CASSSRTENIQYF. In nucleotides, the CDR3 is TGTGCCAGCAGCTCACGGACAGAAAACATTCAGTACTTC.

The chain combines TRBV24-1 with TRBJ2-7, with D perhaps matching TRBD2 (5 bases). There are 15 residues in the CDR3. Germline lookup yields CDR1 KGHDR and CDR2 SFDVKD. V was clipped by 3 bases and J by 0 bases, with 11 bases between them. In nucleotides, the CDR3 is TGTGCCACCAGTGATCCAAGGACTCGCTCCTACGAGCAGTACTTC. Its translation is CATSDPRTRSYEQYF.

With respect to this clone: A much larger clone lies a single base off, so this may be a read error. This CDR3 reads CASSLGGSTDTQYF. Here the CDR3 DNA reads TGTGCCAGCAGCTTAGGCGGGAGCACAGATACGCAGTATTTT. The gene calls are TRBV5-6 and TRBJ2-3; possible D gene TRBD2, 5 bases. The CDR3 runs to 14 residues. Germline V CDR1 and CDR2: SGHDT, YYEEEE. V was cut by 2 bases and J by 0 bases, with 7 bases left in between.

This clone was seen a handful of times. The genes are TRBV7-9 and TRBJ2-3; D gene unclear. V shed 4 bases and J shed 4 bases, with 6 bases lying between them. CDR1 is SEHNR and CDR2 is FQNEAQ in the germline V gene (reference sequence). The CDR3 totals 12 residues. The CDR3 nucleotides read TGTGCCAGCAGCTGGGCGCCAGATACGCAGTATTTT. Its translation is CASSWAPDTQYF.

For this clone: One end of the junction varies from germline; a read error may be responsible. J is TRBJ2-5 and V is TRBV11-2; D not resolved. Germline CDR1 and CDR2: SGHAT and FQNNGV. The CDR3 is made up of 15 amino acids. The DNA for the CDR3 is TGTGCCAGCAGCCTAGACCTTTCGTACCAAGAGACCCAGTACTTC. This encodes CASSLDLSYQETQYF.

The chain employs TRBV7-9 and TRBJ2-1; TRBD2 might be the D (6 bases). Trimming took 2 bases from V and 7 from J, leaving 21 bases between them. Germline lookup yields CDR1 SEHNR and CDR2 FQNEAQ (reference sequence). This CDR3 has 17 residues. CDR3 nucleotides: TGTGCCAGCAGCTTATTCCGGGGGACGAGCGAAGGGAATGAGCAGTTCTTC. Translation gives CASSLFRGTSEGNEQFF.